The 24 T cell receptor beta chains below were found in one sample sequenced in a study of vaccination and CD4 T cells after COVID-19. Once obtained from cultured CD4+ T cells, the DNA was sequenced using the Oncomine TCR Beta short-read assay. One entry per CDR3 protein, called by TCRdb with MiXCR from the PCR reads. Of roughly 20,000 distinct CDR3 sequences listed, over 35% are singletons. Their target antigens are unknown. The sample's treatment: roughly 10-day PBMC culture with coronavirus spike peptide pools or control peptides (ViraFEST assay). The source material was CD4+ T cells from blood, cultured in vitro, sampled before SARS-CoV-2 vaccination. These TCRs come from a human donor who received a COVID-19 vaccine.

CDR3 amino acids: CASSIVVRGVEQFF. The DNA of the CDR3 is TGTGCCAGTAGTATAGTGGTCAGGGGAGTTGAGCAGTTCTTC. The rearrangement links TRBV19 to TRBJ2-1, with a possible D match to TRBD1 (6 bases). The CDR3 length is 14 residues. CDR1 and CDR2 from the germline V gene are LNHDA and SQIVND (reference sequence). V was trimmed by 1 base and J by 9 bases, leaving 13 bases between them.

The genes are TRBV14 and TRBJ1-1; 8 nucleotides agree with TRBD1. CDR3 length: 16 amino acids. Germline-derived CDR1 and CDR2 are SGHDN and FVKESK. V shed 4 bases and J 3 bases; nucleotides not matched to a gene: 10. The CDR3 reads CASSPNDRGFDTEAFF. The CDR3 DNA follows: TGTGCCAGCAGCCCTAACGACAGGGGCTTCGACACTGAAGCTTTCTTT.

This clonotype has just a few counts. V gene TRBV19 combines with J gene TRBJ2-5; maybe TRBD2 (5 bases). This CDR3 is 15 amino acids long. V lost 5 bases and J 5 bases, leaving 18 bases between the germline ends. CDR1 is LNHDA and CDR2 is SQIVND in the germline V gene (reference sequence). This CDR3 is CASSDLRTPRETQYF. In DNA form, the CDR3 reads TGTGCCAGTAGTGATCTAAGGACTCCGAGGGAGACCCAGTACTTC.

The CDR3, as DNA: TGTGCCAGCTCACCCAGCGGGGGGGATCAGCCCCAGCATTTT. Translating gives CASSPSGGDQPQHF. The J gene is TRBJ1-5, the V gene TRBV18, with D tentatively TRBD1 (5 bases). The germline V gene encodes CDR1 KGHSH and CDR2 LQKENI. CDR3 length: 14 amino acids. V dropped 3 bases and J dropped 5 bases, with 11 bases sitting between them.

The chain is built from TRBV28 and TRBJ1-1, with D unclear. Germline V lookup: CDR1 MDHEN, CDR2 SYDVKM. The CDR3 has 12 residues. The ends were cut back, 10 bases at V and 4 bases at J, with 13 bases in the middle. CDR3 region: CATRGWGTEAFF. CDR3 DNA: TGTGCCACCCGCGGCTGGGGCACTGAAGCTTTCTTT.

This clonotype was found a few times. The CDR3 loop is CASSIWPGPEAFF. The DNA of the CDR3 is TGTGCCAGTAGTATCTGGCCGGGACCTGAAGCTTTCTTT. The gene calls are TRBV19 and TRBJ1-1; D might be TRBD1 (5 bases). Deletions cut 3 bases from V and 6 bases from J, with 11 bases between. The CDR3 spans 13 residues. CDR1 and CDR2 (germline): LNHDA, SQIVND (reference sequence).

This clonotype turned up a few times. CDR3 in amino acids: CASSPPKIDTQYF. For the CDR3, the DNA is TGTGCCAGCAGCCCCCCCAAGATAGATACGCAGTATTTT. The chain combines TRBV7-8 with TRBJ2-3; D ambiguous. The CDR3 has 13 residues. V gave up 5 bases and J gave up 5 bases, with 11 bases separating them. CDR1 is SGHVS and CDR2 is FQNEAQ in the germline V gene. Combining the CDR3 with reference TRBV7-8 and TRBJ2-3 gives the whole variable domain GAGVSQSPRYKVAKRGQDVALRCDPISGHVSLFWYQQALGQGPEFLTYFQNEAQLDKSGLPSDRFFAERPEGSVSTLKIQRTQQEDSAVYLCASSPPKIDTQYFGPGTRLTVL.

This clonotype was seen a single time. The V call is TRBV20-1, the J call TRBJ2-5; D is uncertain. The germline gives CDR1 DFQATT, CDR2 SNEGSKA (reference sequence). Trimming took 7 bases from V and 1 from J, leaving 10 bases between them. The CDR3 is 12 amino acids. The DNA of the CDR3 is TGCAGTGGGTCCCCTGGCCAAGAGACCCAGTACTTC. Protein product: CSGSPGQETQYF.

This clonotype has only a few counts. The rearrangement uses TRBV24-1 and TRBJ2-2; TRBD1 might be the D (6 bases). The V end was cut by 2 bases, the J end by 1 base, with 13 bases between. Germline lookup yields CDR1 KGHDR and CDR2 SFDVKD. There are 17 residues in the CDR3. This chain's CDR3 is CATSDSPGHWNTGELFF. The CDR3 bases are TGTGCCACCAGTGATTCGCCGGGACACTGGAACACCGGGGAGCTGTTTTTT.

The gene calls are TRBV7-2 and TRBJ1-1; possible D gene TRBD1, 5 bases. The CDR3 covers 14 residues. Trimming removed 4 bases from V and 0 bases from J, with 9 bases in between. Germline values: CDR1 SGHTA, CDR2 FQGNSA. CDR3 loop: CASSSQGMNTEAFF. The CDR3 DNA is TGTGCCAGCAGCTCCCAGGGTATGAACACTGAAGCTTTCTTT.

As DNA, the CDR3 is TGTGCCAGCAGTCGGGCCGGGGAGACCCAGTACTTC. Amino acid sequence: CASSRAGETQYF. The gene calls are TRBV6-1 and TRBJ2-5; no firm D call. V lost 5 bases and J lost 5, with 9 bases in between. Germline assignment: CDR1 MNHNS and CDR2 SASEGT. The CDR3 runs 12 residues.

A few counts support this clonotype. CDR3 region: CASSPFRGNTQYF. CDR3 DNA sequence: TGTGCCAGCAGCCCATTCCGGGGAAATACGCAGTATTTT. This chain joins TRBV7-7 and TRBJ2-3; tentatively, D is TRBD2 (5 bases). Germline CDR1 SSHAT, CDR2 FNYEAQ (reference sequence). V was cut by 5 bases and J by 7 bases, with 13 bases left in between. This CDR3 has 13 residues.

The gene calls are TRBV29-1 and TRBJ2-3; possible D gene TRBD2, 6 bases. Deletions cut 5 bases from V and 3 bases from J, with 15 bases between. The germline gives CDR1 SQVTM, CDR2 ANQGSEA. This CDR3 comprises 14 residues. In nucleotides, the CDR3 is TGCAGCGTTCCTGGGGGAGGATGGACAGATACGCAGTATTTT. The encoded protein is CSVPGGGWTDTQYF.

V gene TRBV18 combines with J gene TRBJ2-7; TRBD1 matches 7 bases. The germline V gene has CDR1 KGHSH and CDR2 LQKENI. Trimming cost V 1 base and J 9 bases; bases outside gene matches: 9. The CDR3 totals 14 residues. CDR3 residues: CASSPRGDRDRQYF. CDR3 sequence (DNA): TGTGCCAGCTCACCACGGGGCGACCGGGACAGGCAGTACTTC.

This clonotype turned up a few times. The chain carries TRBV19 and TRBJ2-2, with 7 positions matching TRBD2. Germline V lookup: CDR1 LNHDA, CDR2 SQIVND (reference sequence). This CDR3 has 16 amino acids. The ends lost 3 bases at V and 1 base at J; junction bases unmatched: 5. The CDR3 bases are TGTGCCAGTAGTATTGGGAGGGTGCTGAACACCGGGGAGCTGTTTTTT. It encodes CASSIGRVLNTGELFF.

The chain couples TRBV5-4 to TRBJ1-6; TRBD1 is a possible D gene (5 bases). Germline CDR1 is SGHNT and CDR2 is YYREEE (reference sequence). CDR3 length: 19 amino acids. Trimming shortened V by 0 bases and J by 7 bases, and 23 bases separated the two germline ends. The CDR3 loop is CASSLAFSGSLRTNSPLHF. The CDR3, as DNA: TGTGCCAGCAGCTTGGCTTTTTCCGGGAGTCTAAGGACAAATTCACCCCTCCACTTT.

The chain combines TRBV7-2 with TRBJ2-3, with unresolved D. The CDR3 sequence is 14 residues long. V was clipped by 3 bases and J by 2 bases, with 9 bases between them. The V gene's germline CDR1 is SGHTA and CDR2 FQGNSA. In DNA form, the CDR3 reads TGTGCCAGCAGCTTTCGAAGTTCCACAGATACGCAGTATTTT. It specifies CASSFRSSTDTQYF.

The CDR3 spells CASSLSEWQFF. In nucleotides, the CDR3 is TGTGCCAGCAGCTTAAGCGAATGGCAGTTCTTC. The chain couples TRBV7-9 to TRBJ2-1, with no clear D. CDR1 and CDR2 (germline): SEHNR, FQNEAQ (reference sequence). The CDR3 covers 11 residues. The germline V and J ends were trimmed by 2 bases and 12 bases, with 8 bases remaining between them.

The chain recombines TRBV24-1 with TRBJ2-3; D uncertain. Germline V gene sequence: CDR1 KGHDR, CDR2 SFDVKD. The CDR3 contains 13 residues. V lost 4 bases and J 7 bases, leaving 11 bases between the germline ends. The CDR3 nucleotides read TGTGCCACCAGTGACGGGCCTGGGAATACGCAGTATTTT. This sequence encodes CATSDGPGNTQYF.

The J gene is TRBJ2-3, the V gene TRBV7-2; D is possibly TRBD1 (7 bases). The V gene's germline CDR1 is SGHTA and CDR2 FQGNSA. The germline V and J ends were trimmed by 4 bases and 10 bases, with 15 bases remaining between them. CDR3 size: 13 residues. For the CDR3, the DNA is TGTGCCAGCAGCTCACCAGGGGGGCGGGCGCAGTATTTT. This translates into CASSSPGGRAQYF. The variable domain in full, with the rest retrieved from reference TRBV7-2 and TRBJ2-3, is GAGVSQSPSNKVTEKGKDVELRCDPISGHTALYWYRQSLGQGLEFLIYFQGNSAPDKSGLPSDRFSAERTGGSVSTLTIQRTQQEDSAVYLCASSSPGGRAQYFGPGTRLTVL.

This clonotype was counted a few times. The CDR3 protein is CSAPRHRGKGETQYF. DNA of the CDR3: TGCAGTGCTCCGCGACACAGGGGGAAAGGAGAGACCCAGTACTTC. This sequence joins TRBV20-1 and TRBJ2-5, with TRBD1 matching over 8 bases. The trim removed 5 bases at V and 4 bases at J, leaving 12 bases unmatched. Germline V gene sequence: CDR1 DFQATT, CDR2 SNEGSKA (reference sequence). The CDR3 is made up of 15 amino acids.

The chain carries TRBV20-1 and TRBJ1-2, with D tentatively TRBD1 (5 bases). Germline assignment: CDR1 DFQATT and CDR2 SNEGSKA (reference sequence). The CDR3 has 13 amino acids. V was cut by 1 base and J by 4 bases, with 10 bases left in between. As DNA, the CDR3 is TGCAGTGCTAGAGTCGGGACGGCCTATGGCTACACCTTC. It yields the protein CSARVGTAYGYTF.

This clonotype was recorded a few times. This sequence joins TRBV11-2 and TRBJ2-7; the D is unclear. From germline, CDR1 is SGHAT and CDR2 FQNNGV. The CDR3 loop spans 16 amino acids. Trimming took 5 bases from V and 6 from J, leaving 23 bases between them. For the CDR3, the DNA is TGTGCCAGCAGCCGGCCTGACGGGCCGGTTAACAGCGAGCAGTACTTC. Translated: CASSRPDGPVNSEQYF.

This clonotype came up a few times. This chain connects TRBV24-1 to TRBJ1-2; TRBD1 might be the D (5 bases). Germline CDR1 and CDR2: KGHDR and SFDVKD. The ends were cut back, 4 bases at V and 2 bases at J, with 10 bases in the middle. The CDR3 spans 14 residues. CDR3 nucleotide sequence: TGTGCCACCAGTGACCCTCCAGGGAACTATGGCTACACCTTC. It specifies CATSDPPGNYGYTF.